This TCR beta chain was captured by sequencing in a study of blood T cell repertoires in COVID-19. In the study overall: Acute and convalescent COVID-19 specimens originated in the United States, Italy and Spain. PBMCs, B-cell-depleted T cells, or T cells were the source of the cDNA or gDNA that made up the material.

The count of this clone is one. This CDR3 has 13 amino acids. From germline, CDR1 is SGHDT and CDR2 YYEEEE. V shed 0 bases and J shed 5 bases, with 8 bases lying between them. Original methodology: Amplification of reference gene primers was used by the study to estimate nucleated cell counts. The repertoire was sequenced with immunoSEQ multiplex PCR; TCRdb's copy has only in-frame clones and lacks some. For V, J and clone size, that table is used; D and trimming come from the DNA. Of hundreds of thousands of clones listed, 80% to 85% were seen once; the top ten hold roughly 27%. This sequence originates from a middle-aged man with acute or convalescent COVID-19. This chain links TRBV5-6 with TRBJ1-1, with D hard to call. Sequencing used peripheral blood. The CDR3 region has the DNA TGTGCCAGCAGCTTGGGTACGGGAACTGAAGCTTTCTTT. It encodes CASSLGTGTEAFF.